This passage covers 3 T cell receptor beta chains from one sample sequenced in a study of shared clonotypes between healthy human individuals. Sequencing used immunoSEQ multiplex PCR; TCRdb keeps in-frame clones, though not all of them. Among about 2 million clones listed, roughly 95% were seen once. Source material: naive CD4+ T cells sorted from blood. Stated subset: CD45RA+ positively selected. Every receptor here comes from a man between 18 and 29 years old in good health.

This chain joins TRBV5-6 and TRBJ1-2, with D possibly TRBD1 on 5 matching bases. V was cut by 0 bases and J by 1 base, with 10 bases left in between. Germline-derived CDR1 and CDR2 are SGHDT and YYEEEE. The CDR3 loop spans 15 amino acids. CDR3 sequence reads: CASSLVGRDNYGYTF. As DNA, the CDR3 is TGTGCCAGCAGCTTGGTCGGCAGGGATAACTATGGCTACACCTTC. Complete variable domain (other parts from reference TRBV5-6 and TRBJ1-2): DAGVTQSPTHLIKTRGQQVTLRCSPKSGHDTVSWYQQALGQGPQFIFQYYEEEERQRGNFPDRFSGHQFPNYSSELNVNALLLGDSALYLCASSLVGRDNYGYTFGSGTRLTVV.

The chain joins TRBV30 to TRBJ2-1; TRBD1 matches at 10 bases. V shed 6 bases, J shed 15 bases, and the junction held 11 bases outside the gene matches. This CDR3 comprises 12 residues. The V gene's germline CDR1 is GTSNPN and CDR2 SVGIG (reference sequence). This CDR3 reads CACRTGQGVGFF. For the CDR3, the DNA is TGTGCCTGCCGTACCGGACAGGGGGTGGGGTTCTTC.

This chain joins TRBV6-5 and TRBJ1-6; D is uncertain. V was pared by 6 bases and J by 7 bases, with 13 bases between. The CDR3 spans 14 residues. In germline, CDR1 is MNHEY, CDR2 SVGAGI. The CDR3 bases are TGTGCCAGCAGACCAGGAGTACTAAATTCACCCCTCCACTTT. This gives the protein CASRPGVLNSPLHF.